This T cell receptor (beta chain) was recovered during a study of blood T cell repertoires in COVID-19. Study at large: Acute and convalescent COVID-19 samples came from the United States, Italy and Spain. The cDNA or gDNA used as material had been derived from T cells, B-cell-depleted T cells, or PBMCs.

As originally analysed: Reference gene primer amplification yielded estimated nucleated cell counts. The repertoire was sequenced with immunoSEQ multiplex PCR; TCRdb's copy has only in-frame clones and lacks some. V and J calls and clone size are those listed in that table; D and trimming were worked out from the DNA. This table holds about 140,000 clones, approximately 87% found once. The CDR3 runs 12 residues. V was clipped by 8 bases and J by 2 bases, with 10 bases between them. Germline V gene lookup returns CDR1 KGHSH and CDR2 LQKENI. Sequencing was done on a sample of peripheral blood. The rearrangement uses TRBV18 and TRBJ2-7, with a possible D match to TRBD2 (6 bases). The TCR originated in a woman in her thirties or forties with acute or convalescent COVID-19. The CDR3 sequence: CASAGIAYEQYF. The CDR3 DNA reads TGTGCCAGCGCGGGAATCGCCTACGAGCAGTACTTC.